This is a list of T cell receptor beta chains from one sample in a study of blood T cells in healthy people across ages. A single record per CDR3 protein comes from TCRdb applying MiXCR to the 5' RACE reads. The profile shows about a million distinct CDR3 sequences, approximately 38% of them singletons. Material: blood. These receptors all stem from a man between 18 and 29 years old in good health. Each CDR3 is given with its conserved first and last residue. A D gene is named only where the DNA matches it firmly. Size is omitted from some rows. Given values are once, few, many or a class for expanded clones.

D gene	J gene	V gene	clone size	CDR3 DNA	CDR3 protein
NA	TRBJ2-3	TRBV7-9	few	TGTGCCAGCAGCTCTGAGGGAAGCACAGATACGCAGTATTTT	CASSSEGSTDTQYF
NA	TRBJ1-2	TRBV27	NA	TGTGCCAGCAGTTTCGGGCAGGGGTTCGGCTACACCTTC	CASSFGQGFGYTF
TRBD1	TRBJ1-5	TRBV6-5	few	TGTGCCAGCAGTAGCAGGGGGTATAGCAATCAGCCCCAGCATTTT	CASSSRGYSNQPQHF
NA	TRBJ2-3	TRBV20-1	NA	TGCAGTGCTAGAGGGCCTCTAGGCGATACGCAGTATTTT	CSARGPLGDTQYF
TRBD2	TRBJ2-1	TRBV20-1	NA	TGCAGTGCTAGAGTAGCTAGCGGAGTACTGAACAATGAGCAGTTCTTC	CSARVASGVLNNEQFF
NA	TRBJ1-2	TRBV6-6	many	TGTGCCAGCAGTTACTCGTCGTCAGGGTTTAACTATGGCTACACCTTC	CASSYSSSGFNYGYTF
NA	TRBJ2-1	TRBV4-2	NA	TGTGCCAGCAGCCAAGAGGAAGGGGCGGAGGAGCAGTTCTTC	CASSQEEGAEEQFF
TRBD1	TRBJ1-2	TRBV7-2	many	TGTGCCAGCAGCTTAGATGCTGGACAGGGGGTCTATGGCTACACCTTC	CASSLDAGQGVYGYTF
NA	TRBJ1-1	TRBV7-8	NA	TGTGCCAGCAGCAACCTCAGGGAGCGGAACACTGAAGCTTTCTTT	CASSNLRERNTEAFF
NA	TRBJ2-7	TRBV27	NA	TGTGCCAGCAGTTTAACGGCTGGGAACGAGCAGTACTTC	CASSLTAGNEQYF
TRBD2	TRBJ2-1	TRBV3-1	NA	TGTGCCAGCAGCCAGACTAGCGGAGTGTACAATGAGCAGTTCTTC	CASSQTSGVYNEQFF
NA	TRBJ2-3	TRBV2	NA	TGTGCCAGCAGTTTCGAGTTTTCAGATACGCAGTATTTT	CASSFEFSDTQYF
TRBD1	TRBJ2-7	TRBV20-1	NA	TGCAGTGCTCCGACAGGGATCGATGAGCAGTACTTC	CSAPTGIDEQYF
NA	TRBJ2-7	TRBV29-1	NA	TGCAGCGTTGAGACGGGTTTCGAGCAGTACTTC	CSVETGFEQYF
NA	TRBJ2-4	TRBV28	few	TGTGCCAGCAGTTCCCCCCGTAGGTGGGCCGGGATTGGCATTCAGTACTTC	CASSSPRRWAGIGIQYF
NA	TRBJ2-3	TRBV6-2/TRBV6-3	NA	TGTGCCAGCGGGCAAGCGGCGGCCACAGATACGCAGTATTTT	CASGQAAATDTQYF
NA	TRBJ1-5	TRBV18	NA	TGTGCCAGCTCACCACGGAACACAGATCAGCCCCAGCATTTT	CASSPRNTDQPQHF
NA	TRBJ2-7	TRBV6-1	NA	TGTGCCAGCAGTGGAGGATACAATGAGCAGTACTTC	CASSGGYNEQYF
NA	TRBJ1-5	TRBV6-6	NA	TGTGCCAGCAGTTACGAAGACAGCAGCAATCAGCCCCAGCATTTT	CASSYEDSSNQPQHF
NA	TRBJ2-7	TRBV20-1	NA	TGCAGTGCTAGGGCAGGGGGGGCCAAAATTTACGAGCAGTACTTC	CSARAGGAKIYEQYF
NA	TRBJ2-6	TRBV5-1	NA	TGCGCCAGCAGCGTCTCGCGTGTCTCTGGGGCCAACGTCCTGACTTTC	CASSVSRVSGANVLTF
NA	TRBJ2-5	TRBV20-1	few	TGCAGTGCTGAAAAAGCGGACATACAAGAGACCCAGTACTTC	CSAEKADIQETQYF
NA	TRBJ1-6	TRBV7-9	NA	TGTGCCAGCAGCACCCTACAGGGACCCAATTCACCCCTCCACTTT	CASSTLQGPNSPLHF
NA	TRBJ2-3	TRBV20-1	NA	TGCAGTGCTAGAGACACGGGACTGGGGTTCACAGATACGCAGTATTTT	CSARDTGLGFTDTQYF
NA	TRBJ2-7	TRBV2	NA	TGTGCCAGCAGCGGGGACTCCAGCTCCTACGAGCAGTACTTC	CASSGDSSSYEQYF
NA	TRBJ1-2	TRBV6-6	NA	TGTGCCACCTCACCCTCTGATCTGGGAGGCTACACCTTC	CATSPSDLGGYTF